This T cell receptor (beta chain) was documented in a study of cytomegalovirus exposure and HLA in healthy donors. Study-wide results and caveats: Earlier findings revealed that most TCR beta V segments proved productive either about 87% or about 30% of the time.

60 Vbeta and 13 Jbeta primers were used in PCR. The table came from immunoSEQ multiplex PCR; TCRdb's copy has only in-frame clones and leaves some out. The repertoire table contains 40,000 to 45,000 clones. Looked up from germline, CDR1 is SGHAT and CDR2 is FQNNGV. The CDR3 covers 17 residues. J lost 1 base, V lost 0 bases, and 7 bases had no gene match. For this clone: What it binds is unknown.

Input material: PBMCs. The clonotype was recovered from a young man in good health and CMV-seronegative. The V gene is TRBV11-2, the J gene TRBJ2-3; 7 nucleotides agree with TRBD2. CDR3 sequence reads: CASSLDNRLAGTDTQYF. CDR3 DNA: TGTGCCAGCAGCTTAGATAACCGACTAGCTGGCACAGATACGCAGTATTTT.